The sequence of this T cell receptor (beta chain) was determined in a study of human T cells and chemical hapten exposure. TCRdb called the RACE reads again in MiXCR, with one record for every CDR3 protein. Of under 90,000 distinct CDR3 sequences in the sample, 7% to 9% were seen once. Time point indicated: healthy volunteer bleed at 6 weeks. The authors' total RNA extraction used unfractionated whole blood. This clonotype was counted at least ten times. The receptor's source is a male donor in good health. Some clones in this sample may be carry-over from other donors' samples. The sequencing input was whole blood.

DNA of the CDR3: TGTGCCAGCAGTTTATCTTGGACAGGGGCCACAGATACGCAGTATTTT. Translating gives CASSLSWTGATDTQYF. The rearrangement links TRBV27 to TRBJ2-3; 9 nucleotides line up with TRBD1. The CDR3 runs 16 residues. The V gene end was trimmed by 0 bases and the J gene end by 2 bases; junction bases not matched to a gene: 3. CDR1 MNHEY and CDR2 SMNVEV come from the germline V gene (reference sequence).